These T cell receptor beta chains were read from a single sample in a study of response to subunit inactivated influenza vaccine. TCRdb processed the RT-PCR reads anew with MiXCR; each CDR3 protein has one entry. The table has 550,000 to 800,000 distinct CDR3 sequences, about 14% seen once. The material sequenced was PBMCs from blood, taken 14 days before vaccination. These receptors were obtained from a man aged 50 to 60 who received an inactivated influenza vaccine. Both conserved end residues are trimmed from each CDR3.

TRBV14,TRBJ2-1,ASSQVFWTSGNNEQF
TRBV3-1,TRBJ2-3,ASSPAGTGGFRDTQY
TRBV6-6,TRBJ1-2,ASSHDRGHGYT
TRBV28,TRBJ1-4,ASRAGGEKLF
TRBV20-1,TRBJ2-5,SVTAGLKGETQY
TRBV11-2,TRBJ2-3,ASSLLILEAGDTQY
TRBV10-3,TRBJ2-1,AGGGLAGVNEQF
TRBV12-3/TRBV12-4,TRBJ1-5,ASSHRHGRQPQH
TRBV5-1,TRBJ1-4,ASSLGGANEKLF
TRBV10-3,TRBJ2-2,AIGPQGVPELF
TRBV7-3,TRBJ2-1,ASSLYQREGSSSYNEQF
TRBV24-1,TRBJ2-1,ATSASPGQASGDYNEQF
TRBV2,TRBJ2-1,ASSDLASGGNEQF
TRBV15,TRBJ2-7,ATSRDRVAGHGTYEQY
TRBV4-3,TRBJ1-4,ASSSSLQGLREKLF
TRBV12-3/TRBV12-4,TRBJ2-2,ASSLAGLAGVWNTGELF
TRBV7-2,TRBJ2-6,ASSFVLTGANVLT
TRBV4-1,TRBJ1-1,ASSQDAGDTEAF
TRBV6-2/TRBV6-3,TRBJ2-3,ASSYSLAGVTFSTDTQY
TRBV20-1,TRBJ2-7,SATRTSGSYEQY
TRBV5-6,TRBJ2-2,ASSPPSIGELF
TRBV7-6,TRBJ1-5,ASSLVGGFDQPQH
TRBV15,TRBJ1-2,ATSRQDRGYGYT
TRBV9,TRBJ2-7,ASSAGTASYYEQY
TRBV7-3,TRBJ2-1,ASSYSAIGAPPEQF
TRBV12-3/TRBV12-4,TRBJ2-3,ASSLSATTDTQY
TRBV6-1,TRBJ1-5,ASSPIRDYSNQPQH
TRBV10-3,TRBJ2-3,AISGPGAGDIDTQY